These T cell receptor beta chains were read from a single sample in a study of cytomegalovirus exposure and HLA in healthy donors. Only in-frame clones appear in the TCRdb table, and some are missing; sequencing was by immunoSEQ multiplex PCR. The table has 150,000 to 200,000 clones, roughly 80% seen once. Sequencing was performed on PBMCs. The receptors come from a man aged 35-49 years in good health and CMV-seropositive. Both conserved end residues are part of each CDR3. Fields, in order: clone size, V gene, J gene, D gene, CDR3 DNA, CDR3 protein. A D gene is named only where the DNA matches it firmly. The listing skips clone size in some rows; elsewhere it reads once, few, many or a size class.

>NA|TRBV19|TRBJ2-7|NA
TGTGCCAGTAGTTCACAGGGTTCTCTCAACGAGCAGTACTTC
CASSSQGSLNEQYF
>NA|TRBV5-1|TRBJ2-3|NA
TGCGCCAGCAGCCCCCAGCCAGGGGCCACAGATACGCAGTATTTT
CASSPQPGATDTQYF
>NA|TRBV10-1|TRBJ2-2|NA
TGCGCCAGCCGAGGGCAGGAGGACACCGGGGAGCTGTTTTTT
CASRGQEDTGELFF
>NA|TRBV6-1|TRBJ1-6|NA
TGTGCCAGCAGCGGGACATCTCAAAATTCACCCCTCCACTTT
CASSGTSQNSPLHF
>NA|TRBV5-1|TRBJ2-5|TRBD2
TGCGCCAGCAGCCCGGACCGGGGGGAAGAGACCCAGTACTTC
CASSPDRGEETQYF
>NA|TRBV5-1|TRBJ2-1|NA
TGCGCCAGCAGCTTGGTACGCCCACAAAATGAGCAGTTCTTC
CASSLVRPQNEQFF
>NA|TRBV7-3|TRBJ2-5|TRBD2
TGTGCCAGCAGCCACGGGGCGGGGGGGCAAGAGACCCAGTACTTC
CASSHGAGGQETQYF
>medium-sized|TRBV7-9|TRBJ2-1|NA
TGTGCCAGCAGCGGGGACTCACTTGAGCAGTTCTTC
CASSGDSLEQFF
>NA|TRBV9|TRBJ2-3|NA
TGTGCCAGCAGCGTAGTAGGGGCGCAGAGCACAGATACGCAGTATTTT
CASSVVGAQSTDTQYF
>once|TRBV6-1|TRBJ2-3|NA
TGTGCCAGCAGTGAACATGAGGGCCGGCTGAATACGCAGTATTTT
CASSEHEGRLNTQYF
>NA|TRBV27|TRBJ2-7|TRBD1
TGTGCCAGCAGTCGAGGAGGGAATCTGGGACAGGGGGCCGCCTACGAGCAGTACTTC
CASSRGGNLGQGAAYEQYF
>NA|TRBV5-1|TRBJ1-2|TRBD1
TGCGCCAGCAGCTGGAACTGGTCTCCCGGGACAGGGGACTATGGCTACACCTTC
CASSWNWSPGTGDYGYTF
>NA|TRBV16|TRBJ2-3|TRBD1
TGTGCCAGCAGCCATGGGACAGGGCCAGATACGCAGTATTTT
CASSHGTGPDTQYF
>NA|TRBV25-1|TRBJ2-7|NA
TGTGCCAGCAGTGAAGAGGGAGGAGGGAGCGAAGAGCAGTACTTC
CASSEEGGGSEEQYF
>NA|TRBV7-9|TRBJ1-2|NA
TGTGCCAGCAGCTTAGGCCCCGGGGTTCCCTATGGCTACACCTTC
CASSLGPGVPYGYTF
>NA|TRBV6-1|TRBJ1-6|NA
TGTGCCAGCACTCGACAGAGCTCCTATAATTCACCCCTCCACTTT
CASTRQSSYNSPLHF
>few|TRBV7-9|TRBJ2-3|TRBD1
TGTGCCAGCAGCTTACCCCGGGACAGGGGATCAGATACGCAGTATTTT
CASSLPRDRGSDTQYF
>NA|TRBV10-3|TRBJ2-5|NA
TGTGCCGCAAGGGGAACAGCGGAGACCCAGTACTTC
CAARGTAETQYF
>NA|TRBV6-1|TRBJ2-1|NA
TGTGCCAGCAGCGAGTATCGGGATGAGCAGTTCTTC
CASSEYRDEQFF
>once|TRBV7-2|TRBJ1-2|TRBD1
TGTGCCAGCAGCCCCCTCCAGGGGGGAGACTATGGCTACACCTTC
CASSPLQGGDYGYTF
>NA|TRBV7-3|TRBJ2-3|NA
TGTGCCAGCAGCTTAAGGCCTCGGGAGAGCGCAGATACGCAGTATTTT
CASSLRPRESADTQYF
>few|TRBV5-6|TRBJ2-6|TRBD1
TGTGCCAGCAGGCAACAGGGGTTTGGGGCCAACGTCCTGACTTTC
CASRQQGFGANVLTF
>NA|TRBV2|TRBJ2-3|TRBD1
TGTGCCAGCTCCCCGGGACAGGGGATGGGGGATACGCAGTATTTT
CASSPGQGMGDTQYF
>once|TRBV29-1|TRBJ1-5|TRBD1
TGCAGCGCTGGGGAAGGGGGCAGTCAGCCCCAGCATTTT
CSAGEGGSQPQHF
>once|TRBV5-1|TRBJ2-5|NA
TGCGCCAGCAGCTTGGAAAGGAGACAAGAGACCCAGTACTTC
CASSLERRQETQYF
>NA|TRBV15|TRBJ1-1|NA
TGTGCCACCAGCAACAGGAACACTGAAGCTTTCTTT
CATSNRNTEAFF
>NA|TRBV5-1|TRBJ2-7|TRBD1
TGCGCCAGCAGCTTGGGTACAGGGGACGAGCAGTACTTC
CASSLGTGDEQYF
>NA|TRBV28|TRBJ1-5|NA
TGTGCCAGCAGGAATCGTGATCTGACAGATAGCAATCAGCCCCAGCATTTT
CASRNRDLTDSNQPQHF
>few|TRBV19|TRBJ2-7|NA
TGTGCCAGTAGTACCCCCCAATCCTACGAGCAGTACTTC
CASSTPQSYEQYF
>NA|TRBV10-3|TRBJ1-5|NA
TGTGCCATCAGTGGGGGACAATATAGCAATCAGCCCCAGCATTTT
CAISGGQYSNQPQHF
>NA|TRBV2|TRBJ2-5|NA
TGTGCCAGCAGTGAGCGGAACCAAGAGACCCAGTACTTC
CASSERNQETQYF
>NA|TRBV5-6|TRBJ1-6|NA
TGTGCCAGCAGCCCCCTCGGTCGATTCGGGAATTCACCCCTCCACTTT
CASSPLGRFGNSPLHF
>NA|TRBV7-9|TRBJ2-7|NA
TGTGCCAGCAGCGCCTCCAGGGTCAATGAGGACGAGCAGTACTTC
CASSASRVNEDEQYF
>NA|TRBV4-2|TRBJ2-7|TRBD2
TGTGCCAGCAGCCAAGACTCTAGCGGGACCTACGAGCAGTACTTC
CASSQDSSGTYEQYF
>NA|TRBV5-1|TRBJ2-7|NA
TGCGCCAGCAGCTTAAGTGGGAGTGAGTACGAGCAGTACTTC
CASSLSGSEYEQYF
>NA|TRBV5-1|TRBJ2-7|TRBD1
TGCGCCAGCAGCTTGACAGGGGGAGCCTACGAGCAGTACTTC
CASSLTGGAYEQYF
>NA|TRBV28|TRBJ1-4|NA
TGTGCCAGCAGTTTATGGCAGGGGCTCGGTGAAAAACTGTTTTTT
CASSLWQGLGEKLFF
>NA|TRBV6-1|TRBJ1-5|NA
TGTGCCAGCAGTTCACTGGGGAGGGCCAATCAGCCCCAGCATTTT
CASSSLGRANQPQHF
>NA|TRBV6-1|TRBJ2-7|NA
TGTGCCAGCAGTGAGGGCCCCCTCTCCTCCTACGAGCAGTACTTC
CASSEGPLSSYEQYF
>NA|TRBV28|TRBJ2-7|TRBD2
TGTGCCAGCAGTTTATTGGCCTCCGGGACTAGCGGGAGAAAAAACGAGCAGTACTTC
CASSLLASGTSGRKNEQYF
>NA|TRBV4-3|TRBJ2-1|NA
TGCGCCAGCAGCCCGACTGGCGGGTCTTACAATGAGCAGTTCTTC
CASSPTGGSYNEQFF
>few|TRBV4-2|TRBJ2-1|TRBD2
TGTGCCAGCAGCCAGGCTAGCGGGAGGAGGGGAAAGGAGAGCTCCTACAATGAGCAGTTCTTC
CASSQASGRRGKESSYNEQFF
>NA|TRBV5-1|TRBJ1-2|NA
TGCGCCAGCAGCCCCGAACAGGGAGCTGGCTACACCTTC
CASSPEQGAGYTF
>NA|TRBV4-1|TRBJ2-1|NA
TGCGCCAGCAGCCAAGATGCGGGGCCGCGGGTTGAGCAGTTCTTC
CASSQDAGPRVEQFF
>NA|TRBV5-1|TRBJ2-7|NA
TGCGCCAGCAGCTTGGCCAAGGGGTCCTACGAGCAGTACTTC
CASSLAKGSYEQYF
>NA|TRBV18|TRBJ1-5|NA
TGTGCCAGCTCACTCAACTCGGAGCTCAATCAGCCCCAGCATTTT
CASSLNSELNQPQHF
>NA|TRBV9|TRBJ2-5|TRBD2
TGTGCCAGCAGCGTCGGAAGCGGGAGTAACCAAGAGACCCAGTACTTC
CASSVGSGSNQETQYF
>few|TRBV4-2|TRBJ1-1|TRBD1
TGTGCCAGCAGCCAAGGGGGGCCCGACAGGGGGCTGAGCGGCACTGAAGCTTTCTTT
CASSQGGPDRGLSGTEAFF
>NA|TRBV7-9|TRBJ2-1|NA
TGTGCCAGCAGCTACAGGGGGGGTAACAATGAGCAGTTCTTC
CASSYRGGNNEQFF